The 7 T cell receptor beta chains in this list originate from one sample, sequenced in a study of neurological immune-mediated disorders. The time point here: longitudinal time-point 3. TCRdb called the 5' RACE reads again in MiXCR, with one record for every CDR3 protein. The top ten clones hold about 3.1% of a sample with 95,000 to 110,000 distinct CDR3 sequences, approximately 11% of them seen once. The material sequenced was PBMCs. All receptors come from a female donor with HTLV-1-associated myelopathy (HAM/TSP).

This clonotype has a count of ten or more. The CDR3 coding sequence is TGCGCCAGCAGCCTCCGGACAGGGGGTGGCACAGATACGCAGTATTTT. Its translation: CASSLRTGGGTDTQYF. The chain is built from TRBV4-1 and TRBJ2-3, with 10 nucleotides matching TRBD1. From germline, CDR1 is MGHRA and CDR2 YSYEKL. The V and J ends lost 4 bases and 1 base, in that order; junction bases with no gene match: 5. The CDR3 is 16 amino acids.

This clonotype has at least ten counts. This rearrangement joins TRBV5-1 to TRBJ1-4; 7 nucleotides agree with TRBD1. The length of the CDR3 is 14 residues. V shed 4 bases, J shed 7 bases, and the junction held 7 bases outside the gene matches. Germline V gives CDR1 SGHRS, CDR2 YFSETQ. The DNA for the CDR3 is TGCGCCAGCAGCCCCGGGACAGAGGGTGAAAAACTGTTTTTT. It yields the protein CASSPGTEGEKLFF.

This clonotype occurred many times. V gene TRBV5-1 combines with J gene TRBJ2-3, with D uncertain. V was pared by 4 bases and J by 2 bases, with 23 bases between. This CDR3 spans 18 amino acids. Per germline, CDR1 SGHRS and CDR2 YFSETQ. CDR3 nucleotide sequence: TGCGCCAGCAGCGCTGGCCAGCCCGGGTCATCCTACACAGATACGCAGTATTTT. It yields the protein CASSAGQPGSSYTDTQYF.

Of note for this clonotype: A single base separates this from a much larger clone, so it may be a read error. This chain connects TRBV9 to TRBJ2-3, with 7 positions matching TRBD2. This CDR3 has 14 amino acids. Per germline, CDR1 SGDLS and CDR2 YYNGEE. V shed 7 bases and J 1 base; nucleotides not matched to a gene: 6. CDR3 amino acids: CASVSAGGTDTQYF. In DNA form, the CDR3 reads TGTGCCAGCGTGAGCGCGGGGGGCACAGATACGCAGTATTTT.

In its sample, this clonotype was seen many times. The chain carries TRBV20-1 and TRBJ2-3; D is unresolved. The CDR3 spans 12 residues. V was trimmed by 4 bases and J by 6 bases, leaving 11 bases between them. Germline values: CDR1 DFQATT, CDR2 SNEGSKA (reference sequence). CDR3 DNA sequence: TGCAGTGCTACCCTTTATTTGGATACGCAGTATTTT. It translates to CSATLYLDTQYF.

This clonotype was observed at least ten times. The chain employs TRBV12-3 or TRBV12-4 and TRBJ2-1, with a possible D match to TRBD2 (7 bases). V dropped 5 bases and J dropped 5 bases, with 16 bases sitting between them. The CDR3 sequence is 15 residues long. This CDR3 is CASSQPGGANNEQFF. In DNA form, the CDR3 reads TGTGCCAGCAGTCAGCCGGGGGGCGCGAACAATGAGCAGTTCTTC.

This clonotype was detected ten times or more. This CDR3 is CASSLDPAGGPIEQFF. CDR3 nucleotides: TGCGCCAGCAGCTTAGATCCAGCGGGGGGGCCCATTGAGCAGTTCTTC. The genes are TRBV5-1 and TRBJ2-1, with TRBD2 matching 10 bases. After removal of 2 bases from V and 9 bases from J, the junction contained 11 bases not matched to a gene. Germline-derived CDR1 and CDR2 are SGHRS and YFSETQ. The CDR3 is 16 residues long.